The 5 T cell receptor beta chains reported below all come from one sample, sequenced in a study of CD8 T cells in Susac syndrome. An input of about 0.5 to 1 ug of RNA was subjected to reverse transcription using random hexamers. TCRdb passed the immunoSEQ multiplex PCR reads through MiXCR, listing each CDR3 protein once. The sample contains 200,000 to 250,000 distinct CDR3 sequences, about 93% of which appear only once. Material: CD4+ T cells from PBMCs. The receptors originated from a human donor with multiple sclerosis.

The J gene is TRBJ2-1, the V gene TRBV2, with 8 nucleotides matching TRBD2. This CDR3 contains 15 residues. Losses at the gene ends were 7 bases for V and 0 bases for J; bases not matched to a gene: 5. The germline gives CDR1 SNHLY, CDR2 FYNNEI. Written as DNA, the CDR3 is TGTGCCAGCAAACAGCGGGGGAGCTCCTACAATGAGCAGTTCTTC. Translation: CASKQRGSSYNEQFF.

The chain employs TRBV9 and TRBJ2-7, with 7 bases lining up with TRBD2. J gave up 5 bases and V 4 bases, and 3 bases lay outside the gene matches. The germline gives CDR1 SGDLS, CDR2 YYNGEE. CDR3 length equals 12 residues. CDR3: CASSPRGDEQYV. CDR3 DNA: TGTGCCAGCAGCCCCCGGGGGGACGAGCAGTACGTC.

V usage is TRBV5-1 and J usage is TRBJ1-6, with unresolved D. The CDR3 consists of 14 residues. Germline V CDR1 and CDR2: SGHRS, YFSETQ. V lost 2 bases and J lost 5, with 8 bases in between. Here the CDR3 DNA reads TGCGCCAGCAGCTTCCGACACGATAATTCACCCCTCCACTTT. This sequence encodes CASSFRHDNSPLHF.

This clonotype has a single count. The CDR3 DNA follows: TGCAGCGTTGGGACGGATGATCAGCCCCAGCATTTT. This codes for CSVGTDDQPQHF. This sequence joins TRBV29-1 and TRBJ1-5; no reliable D call. V was trimmed by 4 bases and J by 5 bases, leaving 9 bases between them. The CDR3 is 12 amino acids. Germline V lookup: CDR1 SQVTM, CDR2 ANQGSEA.

This clonotype was detected once. The V and J genes are TRBV7-9 and TRBJ1-1; D not certain. CDR1 SEHNR and CDR2 FQNEAQ come from the germline V gene (reference sequence). Deletions cut 1 base from V and 4 bases from J, with 10 bases between. This CDR3 has 14 residues. The CDR3 loop reads CASSLVTSGTEAFF. Here the CDR3 DNA reads TGTGCCAGCAGCTTAGTGACCTCGGGCACTGAAGCTTTCTTT.